The 8 T cell receptor beta chains given below trace back to one sample, sequenced in a study of immune evolution from preneoplasia to lung adenocarcinoma. The table came from immunoSEQ multiplex PCR; TCRdb's copy has only in-frame clones and leaves some out. The table lists tens of thousands of clones, around 80% of them singletons. Sequencing used FFPE invasive lung adenocarcinoma tissue. The receptor source for this set is a person between 55 and 70 years old with lung adenocarcinoma.

The V and J genes are TRBV19 and TRBJ2-2, with D possibly TRBD2 on 6 matching bases. CDR1 and CDR2 from the germline V gene are LNHDA and SQIVND (reference sequence). CDR3 size: 12 residues. Deletions cut 6 bases from V and 5 bases from J, with 7 bases between. The CDR3 DNA reads as TGTGCCAGTAGCAGCGGGACCGGGGAGCTGTTTTTT. It is translated as CASSSGTGELFF. The whole variable domain, filled in from reference TRBV19 and TRBJ2-2, reads DGGITQSPKYLFRKEGQNVTLSCEQNLNHDAMYWYRQDPGQGLRLIYYSQIVNDFQKGDIAEGYSVSREKKESFPLTVTSAQKNPTAFYLCASSSGTGELFFGEGSRLTVL.

This chain joins TRBV5-1 and TRBJ2-5; 10 bases agree with TRBD2. There are 16 residues in the CDR3. Looked up from germline, CDR1 is SGHRS and CDR2 is YFSETQ. The V and J ends lost 2 bases and 5 bases, in that order; junction bases with no gene match: 9. CDR3 in DNA: TGCGCCAGCAGCTTCGGGCTAGCGGGAGCAGGGGAGACCCAGTACTTC. Its protein is CASSFGLAGAGETQYF.

The CDR3 nucleotides are TGTGCCATCAGTTCCGGGACAGGGTTCTACGAGCAGTACTTC. Encoded protein: CAISSGTGFYEQYF. The V and J genes are TRBV10-3 and TRBJ2-7; 9 bases are shared with TRBD1. Germline V gene lookup returns CDR1 ENHRY and CDR2 SYGVKD. This CDR3 has 14 residues. The V gene end was trimmed by 5 bases and the J gene end by 3 bases; junction bases not matched to a gene: 5.

The chain has TRBV5-1 and TRBJ2-3; 10 bases are shared with TRBD2. The CDR3 length is 15 residues. The V segment lost 0 bases and the J segment 6 bases; nucleotides outside the gene matches: 4. Germline V gene data show CDR1 as SGHRS and CDR2 as YFSETQ. CDR3 DNA sequence: TGCGCCAGCAGCTTGGGGCTAGCGGGAGTCGATACGCAGTATTTT. Translation gives CASSLGLAGVDTQYF.

J is TRBJ2-7 and V is TRBV9; a weak D match, TRBD2 (7 bases). The germline V and J ends were trimmed by 4 bases and 5 bases, with 22 bases remaining between them. Germline loops: CDR1 SGDLS, CDR2 YYNGEE. This CDR3 spans 16 amino acids. The CDR3 protein is CASSPKGGGGRHEQYF. The DNA for the CDR3 is TGTGCCAGCAGCCCAAAGGGTGGGGGGGGCAGGCACGAGCAGTACTTC.

This clone is categorized as medium-sized. The gene calls are TRBV7-3 and TRBJ2-1; D unresolved. V dropped 3 bases and J dropped 8 bases, with 2 bases sitting between them. Germline CDR1 and CDR2: SGHTA and FQGTGA. The CDR3 is 10 residues long. This CDR3 is CASSFHEQFF. The CDR3 region has the DNA TGTGCCAGCAGCTTCCATGAGCAGTTCTTC.

The CDR3 coding sequence is TGCAGCGCCGGGACAGGATTACGCCAGCCCCAGCATTTT. This encodes CSAGTGLRQPQHF. The V gene is TRBV29-1, the J gene TRBJ1-5, with TRBD1 identical over 8 bases. CDR1 is SQVTM and CDR2 is ANQGSEA in the germline V gene. The junction had 9 bases not matched to a gene; V was cut back by 7 bases and J by 7 bases. This CDR3 has 13 residues.

In this sample, this clone turned up once. The chain carries TRBV5-4 and TRBJ2-3; 14 bases match TRBD2. The CDR3 is 16 amino acids. Germline loops: CDR1 SGHNT, CDR2 YYREEE (reference sequence). Germline trimming cut 3 bases from V and 6 bases from J; bases unmatched to any gene: 6. For the CDR3, the DNA is TGTGCCAGCAGCTACCGACTAGCGGGGGGGAGGGATACGCAGTATTTT. Amino acid sequence: CASSYRLAGGRDTQYF. Full variable domain (outside the CDR3, taken from reference TRBV5-4 and TRBJ2-3): ETGVTQSPTHLIKTRGQQVTLRCSSQSGHNTVSWYQQALGQGPQFIFQYYREEENGRGNFPPRFSGLQFPNYSSELNVNALELDDSALYLCASSYRLAGGRDTQYFGPGTRLTVL.